This T cell receptor (beta chain) derives from a study of T cells in Graves' hyperthyroidism and ophthalmopathy. TCR beta CDR3 sequences were amplified from RNA transcripts. A set of HTBI primers served as the primers for a first-round RT-PCR of the TCR CDR3. TCRdb reanalysed the multiplex PCR reads using MiXCR and keeps one entry per CDR3 protein. The data hold approximately 330,000 distinct CDR3 sequences, with around 20% observed a single time. Germline V gene data show CDR1 as SGDLS and CDR2 as YYNGEE. The CDR3 contains 14 residues. V shed 1 base and J shed 0 bases, with 5 bases lying between them.

This clonotype was obtained from a woman between 50 and 59 years old with Graves' hyperthyroidism. The rearrangement uses TRBV9 and TRBJ1-3, with D uncertain. Sequenced input: blood. The CDR3 DNA reads as TGTGCCAGCAGCGTACAGGACTCTGGAAACACCATATATTTT. The encoded protein is CASSVQDSGNTIYF.